Listed here is a single T cell receptor (beta chain). Its antigen is unknown. This record comes from a study of regulatory T cells in long-lasting Graves disease. The study's findings and limits: Researchers reported studying only peripheral blood, not thyroid tissue.

Specified time point: newly diagnosed GD, antithyroid drugs for less than 3 months. RNA isolated from PBMCs was used to make the TCR library. CDR3 regions were amplified by Arm-PCR using iRepertoire HTBI primers to build TCR beta libraries. TCRdb reprocessed the multiplex PCR reads with MiXCR, giving one entry per CDR3 protein. Among around 450,000 distinct CDR3 sequences listed, around 15% were seen once. The germline gives CDR1 MDHEN, CDR2 SYDVKM. The V gene lost 7 bases and the J gene lost 0 bases, with 10 bases spanning the gap. The CDR3 is made up of 13 amino acids. The sample was also reused in another study, on T cells in Graves' hyperthyroidism and ophthalmopathy. As that study records: First-round RT-PCR of the TCR CDR3 relied on the HTBI primer set.

Sample: peripheral blood mononuclear cells (PBMCs), taken at new diagnosis, from a patient treated with antithyroid drugs. The V gene is TRBV28, the J gene TRBJ2-7, with D hard to call. The receptor's source is a man aged 35-49 years with Graves disease. CDR3 loop: CASNPDLSYEQYF. The CDR3 region has the DNA TGTGCCAGCAACCCGGACCTCTCCTACGAGCAGTACTTC.